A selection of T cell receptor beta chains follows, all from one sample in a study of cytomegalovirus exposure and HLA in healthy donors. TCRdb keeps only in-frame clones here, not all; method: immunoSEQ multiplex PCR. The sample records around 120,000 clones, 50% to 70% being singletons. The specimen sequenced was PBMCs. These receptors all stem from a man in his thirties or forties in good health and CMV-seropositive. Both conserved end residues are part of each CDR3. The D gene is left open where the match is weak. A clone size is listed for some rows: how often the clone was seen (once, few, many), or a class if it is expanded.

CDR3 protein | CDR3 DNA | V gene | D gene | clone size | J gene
CASSDVEGQFAFF | TGTGCCAGCAGTGACGTCGAGGGTCAGTTCGCTTTCTTT | TRBV2 | - | once | TRBJ1-1
CASSLSSGELFF | TGTGCCAGCAGTTTATCTAGCGGGGAGCTGTTTTTT | TRBV27 | - | - | TRBJ2-2
CASSVAGTNEKLFF | TGTGCCAGCAGCGTAGCGGGAACTAATGAAAAACTGTTTTTT | TRBV9 | - | - | TRBJ1-4
CASSLGLAFEQYF | TGCGCCAGCAGCTTGGGTCTAGCCTTCGAGCAGTACTTC | TRBV5-1 | - | - | TRBJ2-7
CASSFDRGDEKLFF | TGTGCCAGCAGCTTCGATCGGGGGGATGAAAAACTGTTTTTT | TRBV11-1 | - | - | TRBJ1-4
CASSKALSRESSPLHF | TGTGCCAGCAGCAAAGCGCTTTCCAGGGAAAGTTCACCCCTCCACTTT | TRBV21-1 | - | few | TRBJ1-6
CASSAGSGVGSPLHF | TGTGCCAGCAGCGCCGGGTCGGGGGTAGGATCACCCCTCCACTTT | TRBV9 | - | - | TRBJ1-6
CASSTQGDRDTDTQYF | TGTGCCAGCAGTACTCAAGGGGACAGGGATACAGATACGCAGTATTTT | TRBV27 | TRBD1 | - | TRBJ2-3
CASSVWPNEKLFF | TGTGCCAGCAGTGTTTGGCCTAATGAAAAACTGTTTTTT | TRBV2 | - | few | TRBJ1-4
CASSVEAGVNTDTQYF | TGCGCCAGCAGTGTAGAGGCGGGGGTGAACACAGATACGCAGTATTTT | TRBV10-2 | TRBD2 | - | TRBJ2-3
CASRNRDWGYGYTF | TGTGCCAGCAGGAACCGGGACTGGGGCTATGGCTACACCTTC | TRBV2 | - | few | TRBJ1-2
CASSTGLLTWYEQYF | TGTGCCAGCAGCACAGGACTATTGACCTGGTACGAGCAGTACTTC | TRBV21-1 | - | - | TRBJ2-7
CASGQGMNTEAFF | TGTGCCAGCGGACAGGGGATGAACACTGAAGCTTTCTTT | TRBV19 | TRBD1 | - | TRBJ1-1
CASSLSRGPTFNQPQHF | TGTGCCAGCAGCTTATCCAGGGGCCCCACCTTTAATCAGCCCCAGCATTTT | TRBV7-9 | - | - | TRBJ1-5
CASSQWGVDYNNSPLHF | TGTGCCAGCAGTCAATGGGGTGTGGACTATAATAATTCACCCCTCCACTTT | TRBV27 | - | few | TRBJ1-6
CASTRLAGGPNIQYF | TGTGCCAGCACCCGACTAGCGGGGGGCCCAAACATTCAGTACTTC | TRBV2 | TRBD2 | - | TRBJ2-4
CASSVGGQSYEQYF | TGTGCCAGCAGCGTAGGGGGACAGAGCTACGAGCAGTACTTC | TRBV9 | TRBD1 | - | TRBJ2-7
CASSEGARDNEQYF | TGCGCCAGCAGTGAGGGGGCCCGGGACAACGAGCAGTACTTC | TRBV10-1 | - | - | TRBJ2-7
CSGTTGPDRYTF | TGCAGCGGAACAACAGGCCCCGATCGCTACACCTTC | TRBV29-1 | - | - | TRBJ1-2
CASSLLRQQEAFF | TGTGCCAGCAGCTTATTAAGACAGCAAGAAGCTTTCTTT | TRBV7-8 | - | - | TRBJ1-1
CASSLVGQGAYEQYF | TGTGCCAGCAGCTTGGTGGGACAGGGGGCCTACGAGCAGTACTTC | TRBV5-4 | TRBD1 | - | TRBJ2-7
CASSVDRANEKLFF | TGTGCCAGCAGTGTGGACAGGGCTAATGAAAAACTGTTTTTT | TRBV6-1 | TRBD1 | - | TRBJ1-4
CASSPLDSFSGNTIYF | TGTGCCAGCAGCCCCCTGGACAGCTTCTCTGGAAACACCATATATTTT | TRBV5-8 | - | - | TRBJ1-3
CASFTGSTEAFF | TGTGCCAGTTTTACAGGGAGCACTGAAGCTTTCTTT | TRBV27 | - | once | TRBJ1-1
CASSGGMNTEAFF | TGTGCCAGCTCGGGGGGAATGAACACTGAAGCTTTCTTT | TRBV18 | - | few | TRBJ1-1
CASSPGAGANTEAFF | TGTGCCAGCTCACCAGGGGCGGGGGCGAACACTGAAGCTTTCTTT | TRBV18 | - | - | TRBJ1-1
CASRLARGSYNEQFF | TGTGCCAGCAGGTTGGCCAGGGGCTCCTACAATGAGCAGTTCTTC | TRBV2 | - | few | TRBJ2-1
CASSFSRGVSTEAFF | TGTGCCAGCAGCTTCTCCCGGGGGGTTAGTACTGAAGCTTTCTTT | TRBV7-2 | - | few | TRBJ1-1
CASSLDGNLEAFF | TGCGCCAGCAGCTTGGACGGTAATCTTGAAGCTTTCTTT | TRBV5-1 | - | once | TRBJ1-1
CSVLGSSGSTDTQYF | TGCAGCGTCCTCGGGTCTAGCGGGAGCACAGATACGCAGTATTTT | TRBV29-1 | TRBD2 | - | TRBJ2-3
CASSSPSGDETQYF | TGTGCCAGCAGCTCTCCCAGCGGGGATGAGACCCAGTACTTC | TRBV11-2 | TRBD2 | - | TRBJ2-5
CARSLAKGTGGRGNQPQHF | TGTGCCAGAAGCTTAGCGAAGGGGACAGGGGGCAGAGGGAATCAGCCCCAGCATTTT | TRBV7-5 | - | - | TRBJ1-5
CASSLGTGWGNTEAFF | TGTGCCAGCAGCTTAGGGACAGGGTGGGGGAACACTGAAGCTTTCTTT | TRBV13 | TRBD1 | few | TRBJ1-1
CATSGAGELFF | TGTGCCACCAGTGGAGCCGGGGAGCTGTTTTTT | TRBV6-1 | - | - | TRBJ2-2
CASSLDVRGNEQFF | TGCGCCAGCAGCTTGGATGTCAGAGGCAATGAGCAGTTCTTC | TRBV5-1 | - | few | TRBJ2-1
CASSDVNEQFF | TGTGCCAGCAGTGACGTCAATGAGCAGTTCTTC | TRBV2 | - | once | TRBJ2-1
CASRKGAGLSYEQYF | TGCGCCAGCAGGAAAGGGGCGGGACTATCCTACGAGCAGTACTTC | TRBV4-1 | TRBD2 | - | TRBJ2-7
CASSTWDISRSGANVLTF | TGTGCCAGCAGCACGTGGGACATTTCACGTTCTGGGGCCAACGTCCTGACTTTC | TRBV5-6 | - | - | TRBJ2-6
CASSLAQGTDTQYF | TGCGCCAGCAGCTTGGCCCAGGGCACAGATACGCAGTATTTT | TRBV5-1 | - | few | TRBJ2-3
CASSSQDRGGSQPQHF | TGTGCCAGCAGTTCTCAGGACAGGGGTGGAAGTCAGCCCCAGCATTTT | TRBV6-5 | TRBD1 | - | TRBJ1-5
CASRSGTYNSPLHF | TGTGCCAGTAGAAGCGGTACCTATAATTCACCCCTCCACTTT | TRBV19 | - | - | TRBJ1-6
CASSLEARVSTEAFF | TGCGCCAGCAGCTTGGAGGCCAGGGTGAGCACTGAAGCTTTCTTT | TRBV5-1 | - | - | TRBJ1-1
CASSPGVVNEQFF | TGTGCCAGCAGTCCCGGGGTAGTCAATGAGCAGTTCTTC | TRBV7-2 | - | - | TRBJ2-1
CASSNRDTGRAGELFF | TGTGCCAGCAGTAACCGGGACACCGGGCGGGCCGGGGAGCTGTTTTTT | TRBV27 | - | - | TRBJ2-2
CASSLAQRGGGEQFF | TGCGCCAGCAGCTTGGCTCAGCGGGGGGGCGGTGAGCAGTTCTTC | TRBV5-1 | TRBD2 | few | TRBJ2-1
CASSLGHATQETQYF | TGCGCCAGCAGCTTGGGACACGCCACCCAAGAGACCCAGTACTTC | TRBV5-1 | - | once | TRBJ2-5
CASSQDRGGQETQYF | TGCGCCAGCAGCCAAGATAGGGGGGGGCAAGAGACCCAGTACTTC | TRBV4-1 | - | - | TRBJ2-5
CASSLATEAFF | TGTGCCAGCAGCTTGGCGACTGAAGCTTTCTTT | TRBV5-6 | - | few | TRBJ1-1
CASSVAGSGYNSPLHF | TGTGCCAGCAGCGTAGCAGGCAGCGGATATAATTCACCCCTCCACTTT | TRBV9 | - | few | TRBJ1-6
CASSSYGDFRGAGELFF | TGCGCCAGCAGCTCATACGGTGATTTCCGAGGTGCCGGGGAGCTGTTTTTT | TRBV5-1 | - | few | TRBJ2-2
CASSHFGGAGRGFGELFF | TGCGCCAGCAGCCACTTTGGGGGGGCGGGCCGGGGATTCGGGGAGCTGTTTTTT | TRBV4-1 | - | - | TRBJ2-2
CASSIDSPSEAFF | TGTGCCAGTAGTATAGACAGTCCCTCTGAAGCTTTCTTT | TRBV19 | - | - | TRBJ1-1
CASSLGGKLFF | TGCGCCAGCAGCCTGGGGGGAAAACTGTTTTTT | TRBV4-1 | - | - | TRBJ1-4
CASSINRGDSPLHF | TGCGCCAGCAGCATTAACAGGGGGGACTCACCCCTCCACTTT | TRBV5-1 | TRBD1 | - | TRBJ1-6
CASSSQGGTEAFF | TGTGCCAGCAGCTCCCAGGGAGGCACTGAAGCTTTCTTT | TRBV7-9 | - | - | TRBJ1-1
CASSFGLGNTIYF | TGCGCCAGCAGCTTCGGTTTAGGAAACACCATATATTTT | TRBV10-2 | - | - | TRBJ1-3
CASSLGVVGGYEQFF | TGTGCCAGCAGCTTAGGAGTTGTCGGGGGGTATGAGCAGTTCTTC | TRBV7-2 | TRBD2 | - | TRBJ2-1
CAWSGGRDTEAFF | TGTGCCTGGAGTGGTGGGCGGGACACTGAAGCTTTCTTT | TRBV30 | - | - | TRBJ1-1
CASSPEPGRGATDEQFF | TGTGCCAGCAGCCCCGAACCGGGGCGGGGGGCGACGGATGAGCAGTTCTTC | TRBV7-9 | TRBD2 | - | TRBJ2-1